Below, 27 T cell receptor beta chains from the same sample are listed, as sequenced in a study of CD8 T cells in Susac syndrome. It was with random hexamers that roughly 0.45 to 1 ug RNA was reverse transcribed. TCRdb reanalysed the immunoSEQ multiplex PCR reads using MiXCR and keeps one entry per CDR3 protein. The sample lists 400,000 or so distinct CDR3 sequences, around 85% seen once, with under 0.15% in the top ten. Sequencing used CD8+ T cells from PBMCs. The receptors originated from a human donor with multiple sclerosis.

The CDR3 is CASSHRTSGSSYEQYF. For the CDR3, the DNA is TGCGCCAGCAGCCACCGGACTAGCGGGAGCTCCTACGAGCAGTACTTC. The chain employs TRBV4-1 and TRBJ2-7; 13 bases align to TRBD2. The germline V gene encodes CDR1 MGHRA and CDR2 YSYEKL. The ends lost 3 bases at V and 0 bases at J; junction bases unmatched: 2. CDR3 length: 16 amino acids.

The chain joins TRBV27 to TRBJ2-3, with 11 bases that match TRBD2. There are 18 residues in the CDR3. Trimming removed 1 base from V and 0 bases from J; junction bases left unmatched: 6. CDR1 is MNHEY and CDR2 is SMNVEV in the germline V gene (reference sequence). CDR3 sequence reads: CASSLLLAGGLSTDTQYF. CDR3 in DNA: TGTGCCAGCAGTTTATTGTTAGCGGGAGGGTTAAGCACAGATACGCAGTATTTT.

This rearrangement joins TRBV12-3 or TRBV12-4 to TRBJ2-7, with 7 bases aligning to TRBD1. CDR3 length equals 17 residues. Losses at the gene ends were 4 bases for V and 2 bases for J; bases not matched to a gene: 14. The CDR3 DNA sequence: TGTGCCAGCAGTTCCAGGCCCCCCGGGACAGCAACCTACGAGCAGTACTTC. Translating gives CASSSRPPGTATYEQYF.

The V call is TRBV29-1, the J call TRBJ1-1; D remains ambiguous. The V gene's germline CDR1 is SQVTM and CDR2 ANQGSEA. CDR3 length equals 12 residues. The V gene lost 1 base and the J gene lost 5 bases, with 8 bases spanning the gap. The CDR3 sequence is CSVEAPQTEAFF. The CDR3, as DNA: TGCAGCGTTGAAGCACCTCAGACTGAAGCTTTCTTT.

The gene calls are TRBV7-6 and TRBJ2-7; perhaps TRBD1 as D (6 bases). Between the trimmed V and J ends, which lost 7 bases and 3 bases, there was a span of 10 bases. Germline CDR1 and CDR2: SGHVS and FNYEAQ. This CDR3 region has 12 residues. The CDR3 DNA sequence: TGTGCCAGCAAGGGGGACGGCTACGAGCAGTACTTC. It codes for CASKGDGYEQYF.

The V gene is TRBV12-3 or TRBV12-4, the J gene TRBJ2-7; D perhaps matches TRBD2 (6 bases). The CDR3 is 14 amino acids. The ends were cut back, 3 bases at V and 3 bases at J, with 12 bases in the middle. CDR3 coding DNA: TGTGCCAGCAGTTTCGTCGGGGGAGGCTACGAGCAGTACTTC. Protein: CASSFVGGGYEQYF.

This clonotype was seen more than once but under ten times. V gene TRBV4-1 combines with J gene TRBJ2-2; 7 bases align to TRBD1. The CDR3 length is 15 residues. Germline CDR1 MGHRA, CDR2 YSYEKL. J lost 5 bases, V lost 5 bases, and 8 bases had no gene match. As DNA, the CDR3 is TGCGCCAGCAGCAACGCGAACAGGGGAACCGGGGAGCTGTTTTTT. This codes for CASSNANRGTGELFF.

V usage is TRBV7-8 and J usage is TRBJ2-3, with TRBD2 identical over 9 bases. V lost 5 bases and J lost 0; bases outside the gene matches: 15. CDR3 size: 19 residues. Germline assignment: CDR1 SGHVS and CDR2 FQNEAQ. The CDR3 nucleotides are TGTGCCAGCAGCCCCAATCTACTAGCGGGCCCTATTAGCACAGATACGCAGTATTTT. Protein: CASSPNLLAGPISTDTQYF. Full variable domain (outside the CDR3, taken from reference TRBV7-8 and TRBJ2-3): GAGVSQSPRYKVAKRGQDVALRCDPISGHVSLFWYQQALGQGPEFLTYFQNEAQLDKSGLPSDRFFAERPEGSVSTLKIQRTQQEDSAVYLCASSPNLLAGPISTDTQYFGPGTRLTVL.

The chain recombines TRBV29-1 with TRBJ2-7; 7 bases fit TRBD1. V was pared by 4 bases and J by 5 bases, with 11 bases of the junction left unmatched. The CDR3 is made up of 14 amino acids. The germline V gene has CDR1 SQVTM and CDR2 ANQGSEA. In DNA form, the CDR3 reads TGCAGCGTTGGGGGCTCCGGGACAGACGACGAGCAGTACTTC. Amino acids: CSVGGSGTDDEQYF.

A few counts support this clonotype. This chain connects TRBV6-5 to TRBJ1-1; 7 bases fit TRBD1. This CDR3 contains 15 residues. Germline V CDR1 and CDR2: MNHEY, SVGAGI. J lost 8 bases, V lost 3 bases, and 12 bases had no gene match. CDR3 DNA: TGTGCCAGCAGTTATTTCAACAGGGGAAGAGAGGAAGCTTTCTTT. This codes for CASSYFNRGREEAFF.

V is TRBV29-1 and J is TRBJ2-4, with TRBD1 as a possible D gene (6 bases). This CDR3 region has 14 residues. Trimming shortened V by 0 bases and J by 9 bases, and 15 bases separated the two germline ends. Looked up from germline, CDR1 is SQVTM and CDR2 is ANQGSEA. For the CDR3, the DNA is TGCAGCGTTGAAGACCTCTCGGACAGTGGCATTCAGTACTTC. Encoded protein: CSVEDLSDSGIQYF.

The chain employs TRBV6-2 or TRBV6-3 and TRBJ2-7, with 7 bases fitting TRBD1. Germline CDR1 is MNHEY and CDR2 is SVGEGT. This CDR3 contains 13 residues. V lost 7 bases to trimming and J lost 5 bases; unmatched junction nucleotides: 8. CDR3 nucleotide sequence: TGTGCCAGCACCAGACAGGGCGCCCACGAGCAGTACTTC. It translates to CASTRQGAHEQYF.

The chain employs TRBV4-1 and TRBJ1-1, with D possibly being TRBD1 (6 bases). Germline V CDR1 and CDR2: MGHRA, YSYEKL. The CDR3 length is 15 residues. V was pared by 2 bases and J by 2 bases, with 12 bases between. CDR3 protein: CASSQSQGLNTEAFF. The DNA of the CDR3 is TGCGCCAGCAGCCAATCTCAGGGGCTCAACACTGAAGCTTTCTTT.

The chain combines TRBV5-1 with TRBJ2-1, with 7 bases fitting TRBD2. CDR1 is SGHRS and CDR2 is YFSETQ in the germline V gene. The CDR3 spans 16 residues. V shed 0 bases and J 1 base; nucleotides not matched to a gene: 4. CDR3 amino acids: CASSLAGGLSYNEQFF. The CDR3 DNA follows: TGCGCCAGCAGCTTGGCCGGGGGACTATCCTACAATGAGCAGTTCTTC.

This clonotype occurred once. This rearrangement joins TRBV12-3 or TRBV12-4 to TRBJ1-3, with a weak D call TRBD1 (6 bases). This CDR3 contains 15 residues. V lost 11 bases and J lost 0, with 17 bases in between. CDR3 amino acids: CARPDSTSSGNTIYF. In nucleotides, the CDR3 is TGTGCCCGCCCGGACAGTACGAGCTCTGGAAACACCATATATTTT.

The genes are TRBV5-6 and TRBJ1-1; no firm D call. Germline loops: CDR1 SGHDT, CDR2 YYEEEE. This CDR3 is built from 15 residues. The V gene lost 1 base and the J gene lost 7 bases, with 17 bases spanning the gap. The DNA for the CDR3 is TGTGCCAGCAGCTTGCTCCTGGACTCGGATGTTGAAGCTTTCTTT. Its translation: CASSLLLDSDVEAFF.

V is TRBV5-5 and J is TRBJ1-6; 8 positions match TRBD1. Trimming removed 2 bases from V and 9 bases from J; junction bases left unmatched: 4. The CDR3 is 14 amino acids. From germline, CDR1 is SGHKS and CDR2 YYEKEE (reference sequence). CDR3 residues: CASSFGQGTSPLHF. The CDR3 DNA follows: TGTGCCAGCAGCTTCGGACAGGGCACTTCACCCCTCCACTTT.

This chain's CDR3 is CASSQELAGAQETQYF. The CDR3 nucleotides are TGCGCCAGCAGCCAAGAACTAGCGGGGGCACAAGAGACCCAGTACTTC. This sequence joins TRBV4-1 and TRBJ2-5, with 11 bases that match TRBD2. CDR1 is MGHRA, CDR2 YSYEKL, per germline. Trimming cost V 0 bases and J 2 bases; bases outside gene matches: 2. This CDR3 spans 16 amino acids.

The sample holds a few counts of this clonotype. V usage is TRBV6-5 and J usage is TRBJ2-7; D possibly corresponds to TRBD2 (6 bases). V was shortened by 2 bases and J by 4 bases, with 15 bases between the two germline ends. Germline V gives CDR1 MNHEY, CDR2 SVGAGI. This CDR3 is built from 15 residues. The CDR3: CASSYLGGSQYEQYF. CDR3 DNA sequence: TGTGCCAGCAGTTACCTTGGAGGGTCGCAATACGAGCAGTACTTC.

The chain joins TRBV11-2 to TRBJ2-7, with 10 bases that match TRBD2. The CDR3 extends over 14 amino acids. Trimming took 3 bases from V and 2 from J; bases not matched to a gene: 1. Germline assignment: CDR1 SGHAT and CDR2 FQNNGV. For the CDR3, the DNA is TGTGCCAGCAGCTTTAGCGGGGGGACCTACGAGCAGTACTTC. As protein: CASSFSGGTYEQYF.

The chain uses TRBV7-6 and TRBJ1-4, with D perhaps matching TRBD1 (5 bases). The CDR3 is 13 residues long. Germline CDR1 SGHVS, CDR2 FNYEAQ. Trimming removed 5 bases at V and 5 bases at J, with 9 bases between. Here the CDR3 reads CASSGAGNEKLFF. CDR3 in DNA: TGTGCCAGCAGCGGGGCTGGAAATGAAAAACTGTTTTTT.

The chain employs TRBV12-3 or TRBV12-4 and TRBJ2-1; 14 positions agree with TRBD2. The CDR3 spans 16 residues. The ends lost 6 bases at V and 9 bases at J; junction bases unmatched: 10. The CDR3 protein is CASRGRLAGGPGEQFF. In DNA, the CDR3 is TGTGCCAGCAGAGGTAGACTAGCGGGAGGGCCGGGTGAGCAGTTCTTC.

This clonotype was seen a handful of times. The chain couples TRBV6-5 to TRBJ1-5; unclear D gene. Trimming took off 7 bases at V and 0 bases at J, with 10 bases between the two ends. The CDR3 is 14 residues long. Germline assignment: CDR1 MNHEY and CDR2 SVGAGI. Here the CDR3 reads CASILQNSNQPQHF. The DNA for the CDR3 is TGTGCCAGCATTTTACAGAATAGCAATCAGCCCCAGCATTTT.

The V and J genes are TRBV5-1 and TRBJ2-1; D might be TRBD2 (5 bases). V was shortened by 4 bases and J by 3 bases, with 17 bases between the two germline ends. The germline gives CDR1 SGHRS, CDR2 YFSETQ. This CDR3 comprises 16 residues. The CDR3 DNA reads TGCGCCAGCAGCATCCTAGGGAGCGCAGGCTACAATGAGCAGTTCTTC. Its translation is CASSILGSAGYNEQFF.

The CDR3 DNA is TGTGCCAGCAGCCAAAATATCCCGGGCACCTACGAGCAGTACTTC. Amino acid sequence: CASSQNIPGTYEQYF. This sequence joins TRBV3-1 and TRBJ2-7; D is undetermined. The CDR3 has 15 residues. V shed 2 bases and J shed 2 bases, with 13 bases lying between them. CDR1 is LGHDT and CDR2 is YNNKEL in the germline V gene (reference sequence).

The V and J genes are TRBV12-3 or TRBV12-4 and TRBJ2-3; D may be TRBD2 (6 bases). V lost 5 bases to trimming and J lost 3 bases, with 9 bases between them. The CDR3 is 13 amino acids. This CDR3 reads CASSPGVTDTQYF. The CDR3 DNA reads as TGTGCCAGCAGTCCGGGGGTTACAGATACGCAGTATTTT.

The J gene is TRBJ2-7, the V gene TRBV13; TRBD2 aligns across 9 bases. The CDR3 loop spans 18 amino acids. Germline V gene sequence: CDR1 PRHDT, CDR2 FYEKMQ (reference sequence). J was trimmed by 7 bases and V by 0 bases; bases with no gene match: 16. CDR3 nucleotides: TGTGCCAGCAGCTTAGGCCCCCTAGCGGGGAATGGGCTGGGGGAGCAGTACTTC. Encoded protein: CASSLGPLAGNGLGEQYF.